This section outlines one T cell receptor (beta chain) sequence together with its context. Its antigen is still unknown. Regarding donors, all were healthy bone marrow donors. The data belong to a study of cytomegalovirus exposure and HLA in healthy donors. Notes on the study in general: Presence/absence results assume similar sequencing depth per donor, which may not hold. Cytomegalovirus association was assigned to about 150 TCR beta chains. Sequences of the TCR beta chain were said to predict the HLA-A and HLA-B alleles of most subjects accurately.

PCR used 60 Vbeta primers and 13 Jbeta primers. The data were produced by immunoSEQ multiplex PCR, yet TCRdb's version contains in-frame clones alone and is incomplete. The sample contains about 140,000 clones, 60% to 85% of which appear only once. This TCR was sampled from a male donor in good health and CMV-seronegative. The sequenced material came from PBMCs.

This chain's CDR3 is CASSQLVGTSGHEQYF. CDR3 DNA: TGTGCCAGCAGCCAGCTCGTCGGGACTAGTGGCCACGAGCAGTACTTC. The chain joins TRBV7-2 to TRBJ2-7; 8 nucleotides match TRBD2. V was clipped by 5 bases and J by 5 bases; unmatched bases: 14. CDR3 length: 16 residues. The germline gives CDR1 SGHTA, CDR2 FQGNSA.